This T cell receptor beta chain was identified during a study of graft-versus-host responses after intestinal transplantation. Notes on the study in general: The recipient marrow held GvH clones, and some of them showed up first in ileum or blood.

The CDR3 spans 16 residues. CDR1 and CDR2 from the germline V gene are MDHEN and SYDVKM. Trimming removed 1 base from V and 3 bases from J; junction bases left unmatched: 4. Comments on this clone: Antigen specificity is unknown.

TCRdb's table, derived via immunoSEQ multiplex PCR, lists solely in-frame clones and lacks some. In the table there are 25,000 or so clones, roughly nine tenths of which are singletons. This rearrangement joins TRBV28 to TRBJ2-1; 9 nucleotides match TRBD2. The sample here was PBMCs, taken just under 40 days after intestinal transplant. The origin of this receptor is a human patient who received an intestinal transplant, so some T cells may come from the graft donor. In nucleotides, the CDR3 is TGTGCCAGCAGTTTATTGGTTAGCGGGAGCTACAATGAGCAGTTCTTC. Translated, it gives CASSLLVSGSYNEQFF. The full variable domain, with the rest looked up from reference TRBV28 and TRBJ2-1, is DVKVTQSSRYLVKRTGEKVFLECVQDMDHENMFWYRQDPGLGLRLIYFSYDVKMKEKGDIPEGYSVSREKKERFSLILESASTNQTSMYLCASSLLVSGSYNEQFFGPGTRLTVL.